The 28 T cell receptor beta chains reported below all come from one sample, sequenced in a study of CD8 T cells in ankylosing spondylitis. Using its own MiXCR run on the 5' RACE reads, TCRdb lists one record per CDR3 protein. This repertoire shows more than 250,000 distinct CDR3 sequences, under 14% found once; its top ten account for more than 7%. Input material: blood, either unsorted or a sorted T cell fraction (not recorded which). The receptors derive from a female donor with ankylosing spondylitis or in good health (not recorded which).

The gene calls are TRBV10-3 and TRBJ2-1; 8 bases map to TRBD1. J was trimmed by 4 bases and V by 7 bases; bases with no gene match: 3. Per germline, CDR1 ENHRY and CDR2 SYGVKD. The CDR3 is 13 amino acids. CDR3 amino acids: CAIKGQGYNEQFF. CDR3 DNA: TGTGCCATCAAAGGACAGGGTTACAATGAGCAGTTCTTC.

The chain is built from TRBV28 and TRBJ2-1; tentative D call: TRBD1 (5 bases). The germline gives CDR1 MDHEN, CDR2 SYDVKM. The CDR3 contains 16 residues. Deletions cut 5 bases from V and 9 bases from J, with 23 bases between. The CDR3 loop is CASSIGQGGISPEQFF. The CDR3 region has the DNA TGTGCCAGCAGTATAGGGCAGGGTGGTATTTCGCCTGAGCAGTTCTTC.

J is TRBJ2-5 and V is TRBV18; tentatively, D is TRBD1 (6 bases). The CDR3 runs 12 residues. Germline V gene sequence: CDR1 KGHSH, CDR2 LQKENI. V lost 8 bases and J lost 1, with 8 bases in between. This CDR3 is CASMDSQETQYF. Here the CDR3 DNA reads TGTGCCAGCATGGACAGCCAAGAGACCCAGTACTTC.

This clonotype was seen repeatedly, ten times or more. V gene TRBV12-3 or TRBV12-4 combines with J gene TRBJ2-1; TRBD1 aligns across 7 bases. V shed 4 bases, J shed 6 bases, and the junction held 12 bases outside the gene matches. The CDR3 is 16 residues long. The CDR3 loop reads CASSSKDRRTRNEQFF. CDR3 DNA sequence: TGTGCCAGCAGTTCCAAGGACAGGAGAACCCGCAATGAGCAGTTCTTC.

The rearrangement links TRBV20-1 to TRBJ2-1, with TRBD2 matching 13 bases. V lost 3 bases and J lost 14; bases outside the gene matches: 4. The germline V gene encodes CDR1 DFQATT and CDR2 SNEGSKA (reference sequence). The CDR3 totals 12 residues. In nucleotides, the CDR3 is TGCAGTGCTAGTCGGACTAGCGGGAGAAAGTTCTTC. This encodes CSASRTSGRKFF.

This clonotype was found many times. The CDR3 loop reads CSGKRSRSTDTQYF. The CDR3 bases are TGCAGTGGAAAGCGGAGCAGGAGCACAGATACGCAGTATTTT. J is TRBJ2-3 and V is TRBV20-1; D is perhaps TRBD2 (5 bases). The CDR3 totals 14 residues. Trimming took 7 bases from V and 0 from J, leaving 14 bases between them. CDR1 and CDR2 (germline): DFQATT, SNEGSKA (reference sequence).

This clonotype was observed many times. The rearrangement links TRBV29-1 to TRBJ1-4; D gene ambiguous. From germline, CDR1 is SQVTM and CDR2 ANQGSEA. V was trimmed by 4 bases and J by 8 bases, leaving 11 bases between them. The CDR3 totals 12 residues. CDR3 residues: CSVVEGREKLFF. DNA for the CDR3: TGCAGCGTTGTCGAGGGTAGGGAAAAACTGTTTTTT.

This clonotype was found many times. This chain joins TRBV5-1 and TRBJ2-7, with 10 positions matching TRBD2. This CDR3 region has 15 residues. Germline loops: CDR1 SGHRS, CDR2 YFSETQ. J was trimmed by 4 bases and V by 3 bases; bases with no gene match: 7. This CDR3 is CASSSPGLAPYEQYF. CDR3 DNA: TGCGCCAGCAGCTCACCGGGACTAGCGCCTTACGAGCAGTACTTC.

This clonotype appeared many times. In DNA form, the CDR3 reads TGTGCCAGCAGTTTGGGCTCGTTAGAGACCCAGTACTTC. Its translation: CASSLGSLETQYF. The chain employs TRBV12-3 or TRBV12-4 and TRBJ2-5; no definite D call. Trimming took 3 bases from V and 4 from J, leaving 9 bases between them. The length of the CDR3 is 13 residues.

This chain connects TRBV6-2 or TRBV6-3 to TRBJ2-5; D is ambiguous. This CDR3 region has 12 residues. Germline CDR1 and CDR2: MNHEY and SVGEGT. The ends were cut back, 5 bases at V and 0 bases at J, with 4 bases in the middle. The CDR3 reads CASSPHQETQYF. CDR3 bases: TGTGCCAGCAGTCCCCACCAAGAGACCCAGTACTTC.

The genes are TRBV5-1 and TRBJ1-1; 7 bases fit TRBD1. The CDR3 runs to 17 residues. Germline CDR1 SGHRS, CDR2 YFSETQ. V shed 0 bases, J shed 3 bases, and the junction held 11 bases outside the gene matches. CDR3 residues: CASSLAPLPGGDTEAFF. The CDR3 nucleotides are TGCGCCAGCAGCTTGGCTCCTTTGCCAGGGGGTGACACTGAAGCTTTCTTT.

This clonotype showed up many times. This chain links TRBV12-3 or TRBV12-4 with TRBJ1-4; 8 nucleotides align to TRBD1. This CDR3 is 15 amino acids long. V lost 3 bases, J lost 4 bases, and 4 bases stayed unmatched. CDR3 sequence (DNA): TGTGCCAGCAGTTTGGACAGGGCGTTTAATGAAAAACTGTTTTTT. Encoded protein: CASSLDRAFNEKLFF.

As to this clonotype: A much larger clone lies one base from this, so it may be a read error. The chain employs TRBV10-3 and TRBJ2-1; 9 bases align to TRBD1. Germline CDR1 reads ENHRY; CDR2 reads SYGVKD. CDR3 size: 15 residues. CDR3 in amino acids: CAISETGTGRNEPFF. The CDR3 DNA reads TGTGCCATCAGTGAGACCGGGACAGGGAGAAATGAGCCGTTCTTC.

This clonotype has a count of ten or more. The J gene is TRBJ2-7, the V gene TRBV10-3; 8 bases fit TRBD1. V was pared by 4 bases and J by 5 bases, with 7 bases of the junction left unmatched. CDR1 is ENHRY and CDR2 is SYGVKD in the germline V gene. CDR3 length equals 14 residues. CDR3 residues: CAISAGQGANEQYF. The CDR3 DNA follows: TGTGCCATCAGTGCTGGACAGGGAGCAAACGAGCAGTACTTC.

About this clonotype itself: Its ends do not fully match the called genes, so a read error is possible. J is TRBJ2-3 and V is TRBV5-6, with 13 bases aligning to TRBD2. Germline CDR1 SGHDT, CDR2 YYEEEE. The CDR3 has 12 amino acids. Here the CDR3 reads CASSPTSGGAVF. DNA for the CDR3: TGTGCCAGCAGCCCCACTAGCGGGGGGGCCGTTTTT.

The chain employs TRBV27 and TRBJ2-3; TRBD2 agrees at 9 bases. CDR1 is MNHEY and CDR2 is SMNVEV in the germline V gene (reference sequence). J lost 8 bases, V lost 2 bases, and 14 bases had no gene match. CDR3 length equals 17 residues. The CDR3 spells CASSLNRRGGGAGTQYF. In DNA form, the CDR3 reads TGTGCCAGCAGTTTAAATCGTCGAGGCGGGGGGGCTGGTACGCAGTATTTT.

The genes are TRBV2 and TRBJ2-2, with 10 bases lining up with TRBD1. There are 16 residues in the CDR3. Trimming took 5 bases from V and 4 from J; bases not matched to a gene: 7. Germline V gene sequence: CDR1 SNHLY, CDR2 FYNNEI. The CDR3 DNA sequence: TGTGCCAGCAGTCCGATTAGGACAGGGGGCACCGGGGAGCTGTTTTTT. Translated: CASSPIRTGGTGELFF.

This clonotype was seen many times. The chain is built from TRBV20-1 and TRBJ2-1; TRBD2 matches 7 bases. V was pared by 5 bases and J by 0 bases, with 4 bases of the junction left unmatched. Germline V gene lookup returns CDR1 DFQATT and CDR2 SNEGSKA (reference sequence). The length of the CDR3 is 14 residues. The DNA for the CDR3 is TGCAGTGCTCGGCTAGCGGTCTCCTACAATGAGCAGTTCTTC. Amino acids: CSARLAVSYNEQFF.

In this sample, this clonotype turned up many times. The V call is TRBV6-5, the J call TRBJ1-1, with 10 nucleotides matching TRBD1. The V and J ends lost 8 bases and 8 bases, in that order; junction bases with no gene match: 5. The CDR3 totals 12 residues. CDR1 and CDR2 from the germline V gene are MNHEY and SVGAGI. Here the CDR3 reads CASGTGAVEAFF. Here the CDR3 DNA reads TGTGCCAGCGGGACAGGGGCGGTCGAAGCTTTCTTT.

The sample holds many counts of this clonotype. CDR3 loop: CASSYLLGGRAKETQYF. CDR3 bases: TGTGCCAGCTCGTACCTGCTGGGCGGGAGGGCCAAAGAGACCCAGTACTTC. The V call is TRBV12-3 or TRBV12-4, the J call TRBJ2-5, with 9 bases matching TRBD2. Trimming removed 8 bases from V and 3 bases from J; junction bases left unmatched: 16. The CDR3 spans 17 residues.

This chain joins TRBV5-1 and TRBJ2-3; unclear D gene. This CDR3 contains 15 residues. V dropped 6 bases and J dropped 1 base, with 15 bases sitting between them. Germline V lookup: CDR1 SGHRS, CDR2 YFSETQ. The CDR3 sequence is CASIPLNGRTDTQYF. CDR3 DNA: TGCGCCAGCATCCCCCTTAACGGGCGCACAGATACGCAGTATTTT.

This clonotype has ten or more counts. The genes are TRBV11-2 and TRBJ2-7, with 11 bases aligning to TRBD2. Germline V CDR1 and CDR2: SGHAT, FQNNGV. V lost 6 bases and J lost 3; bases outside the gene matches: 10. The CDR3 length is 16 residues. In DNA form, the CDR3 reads TGTGCCAGCAGTTTGCTAGCGGGAGGACAGTTCTACGAGCAGTACTTC. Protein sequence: CASSLLAGGQFYEQYF.

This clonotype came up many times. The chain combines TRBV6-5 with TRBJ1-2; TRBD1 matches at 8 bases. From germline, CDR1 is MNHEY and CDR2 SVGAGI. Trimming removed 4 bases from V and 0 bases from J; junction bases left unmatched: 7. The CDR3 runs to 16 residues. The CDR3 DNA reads TGTGCCAGCAGTTCGGACAGGGTTGGATCTAACTATGGCTACACCTTC. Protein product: CASSSDRVGSNYGYTF.

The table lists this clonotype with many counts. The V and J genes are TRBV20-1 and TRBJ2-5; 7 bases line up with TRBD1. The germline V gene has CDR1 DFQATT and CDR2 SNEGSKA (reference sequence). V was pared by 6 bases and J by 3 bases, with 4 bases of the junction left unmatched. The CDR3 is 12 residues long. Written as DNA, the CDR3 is TGCAGTGCAGACGACAGGGAAGAGACCCAGTACTTC. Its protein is CSADDREETQYF.

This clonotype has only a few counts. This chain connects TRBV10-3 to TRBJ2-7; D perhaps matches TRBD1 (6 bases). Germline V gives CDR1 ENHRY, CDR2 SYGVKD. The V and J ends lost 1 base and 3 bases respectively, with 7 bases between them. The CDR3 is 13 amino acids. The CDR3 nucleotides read TGTGCCATCAGTGAGTTGACAGGCTACGAGCAGTACTTC. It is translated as CAISELTGYEQYF.

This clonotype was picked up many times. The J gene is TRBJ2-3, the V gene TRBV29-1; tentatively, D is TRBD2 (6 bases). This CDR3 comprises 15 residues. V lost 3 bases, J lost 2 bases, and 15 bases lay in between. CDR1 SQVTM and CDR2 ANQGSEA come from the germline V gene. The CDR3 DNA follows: TGCAGCGTTGACGCGGGCGGGACGAACACAGATACGCAGTATTTT. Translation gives CSVDAGGTNTDTQYF.

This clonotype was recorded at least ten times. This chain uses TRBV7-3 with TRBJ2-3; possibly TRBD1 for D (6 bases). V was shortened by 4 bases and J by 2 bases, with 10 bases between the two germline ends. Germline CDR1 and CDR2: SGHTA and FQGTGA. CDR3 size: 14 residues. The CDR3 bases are TGTGCCAGCAGCTGGGACACTTTCACAGATACGCAGTATTTT. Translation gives CASSWDTFTDTQYF.

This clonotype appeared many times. In DNA, the CDR3 is TGTGCCAGCAGTGTGTCCGGGACCCTAGAGACCCAGTACTTC. Translating it yields CASSVSGTLETQYF. The chain has TRBV12-3 or TRBV12-4 and TRBJ2-5; D may match TRBD1 or TRBD2 (5 bases each). V was clipped by 5 bases and J by 4 bases, with 14 bases between them. The CDR3 is 14 amino acids.